This TCR beta chain emerged from a study of T cell responses to AZD1222 COVID-19 vaccine. Worth noting for this clone: Its antigen is undetermined.

Germline CDR1 SGHRS, CDR2 YFSETQ. Trimming cost V 1 base and J 7 bases; bases outside gene matches: 11. The CDR3 is made up of 17 amino acids. Clones were sequenced by immunoSEQ multiplex PCR, and TCRdb holds only the in-frame ones, with some missing. The table has 150,000 to 190,000 clones, approximately 90% seen once. Study-wide findings and caveats: Baseline testing showed seropositivity in only a handful of AZD1222 recipients. The donors showed a predominance of white British ancestry and of females, with possible underestimation of clonal diversity.

The clonotype was recovered from an adult in good health. The sample in question was peripheral blood, obtained on day 0 of AZD1222 vaccination. This chain connects TRBV5-1 to TRBJ2-1, with 10 bases fitting TRBD2. The CDR3 loop reads CASSLKWPSGRANEQFF. As DNA, the CDR3 is TGCGCCAGCAGCTTGAAGTGGCCAAGCGGGAGGGCTAATGAGCAGTTCTTC.